The subject of this entry is one TCR beta chain. Germline-derived CDR1 and CDR2 are MGHRA and YSYEKL. The CDR3 has 15 residues. Unmatched junction bases numbered 8, after V lost 2 bases and J lost 7 bases. The data were obtained in a study of shared T cell receptors in the human thymus. TCRdb's copy holds only in-frame clones and misses some; the assay was immunoSEQ multiplex PCR. This table has approximately 730,000 clones, around 85% appearing once. The sample was also linked to a second study, of human thymus T cells. As reported in that work: Having corrective surgery for congenital heart defects, healthy Finnish infants were the ones who donated. From resections taken during corrective heart surgery, the thymus tissue was obtained. Related studies found that unrelated individuals share highly overlapping thymic repertoires.

This rearrangement joins TRBV4-1 to TRBJ2-1; 7 bases map to TRBD1. Sample: thymocytes. This TCR came from a girl under three years old with a congenital heart defect. CDR3 sequence reads: CASSQNPRGPNEQFF. The CDR3 DNA reads as TGCGCCAGCAGCCAAAATCCGAGGGGGCCTAATGAGCAGTTCTTC.